This T cell receptor beta chain was identified in a study of T cell changes during pregnancy in multiple sclerosis. Measured with immunoSEQ multiplex PCR; TCRdb has only the in-frame clones, and not every one. Of roughly 77,000 clones in the sample, approximately 92% were seen once. This clone has just one count. The receptor was isolated from a female donor with multiple sclerosis, enrolled in a pregnancy study. Source: peripheral blood, taken in the second trimester of pregnancy.

The chain's CDR3 is CASSPQDGTYEQYF. The CDR3, as DNA: TGTGCCAGCAGCCCCCAGGACGGGACCTACGAGCAGTACTTC. This chain links TRBV9 with TRBJ2-7; TRBD2 is a possible D gene (5 bases). The length of the CDR3 is 14 residues. V was clipped by 4 bases and J by 2 bases, with 13 bases between them. In germline, CDR1 is SGDLS, CDR2 YYNGEE.